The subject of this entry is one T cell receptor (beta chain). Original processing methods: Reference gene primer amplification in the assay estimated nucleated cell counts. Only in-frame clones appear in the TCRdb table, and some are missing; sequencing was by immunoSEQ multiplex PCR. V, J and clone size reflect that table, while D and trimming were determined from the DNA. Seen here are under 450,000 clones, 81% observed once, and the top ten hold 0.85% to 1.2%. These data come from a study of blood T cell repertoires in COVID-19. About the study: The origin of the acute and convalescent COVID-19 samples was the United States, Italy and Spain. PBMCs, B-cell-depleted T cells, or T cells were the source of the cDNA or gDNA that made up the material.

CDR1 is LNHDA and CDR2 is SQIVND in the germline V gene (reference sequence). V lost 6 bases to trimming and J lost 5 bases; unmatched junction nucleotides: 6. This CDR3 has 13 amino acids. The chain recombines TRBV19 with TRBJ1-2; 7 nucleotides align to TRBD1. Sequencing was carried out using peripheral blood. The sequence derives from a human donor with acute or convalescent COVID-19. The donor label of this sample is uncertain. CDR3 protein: CASSTGVGYGYTF. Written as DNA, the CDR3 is TGTGCCAGTAGCACAGGGGTCGGGTATGGCTACACCTTC.